The TCR beta chain under discussion was sequenced for a study of Graves' ophthalmopathy and Graves' hyperthyroidism. V shed 1 base and J 4 bases; nucleotides not matched to a gene: 6. This CDR3 has 17 residues. The germline CDR1 and CDR2 sequences are SGHAT and FQDESV (reference sequence). RNA transcripts were the source from which TCR beta CDR3 regions were amplified. RT-PCR in the first round used HTBI primers; a second-round multiplex PCR followed. TCRdb reprocessed the multiplex PCR reads via MiXCR and lists one record per CDR3 protein. The sample includes roughly 220,000 distinct CDR3 sequences, 45% to 55% of them seen just once.

The receptor was isolated from an adult man with Graves' ophthalmopathy. The sequencing sample was made of peripheral blood. V is TRBV11-1 and J is TRBJ2-1; 11 bases align to TRBD2. For the CDR3, the DNA is TGTGCCAGCAGCTTAGAAGGGACTAGCGGAGGATACAATGAGCAGTTCTTC. This encodes CASSLEGTSGGYNEQFF.